These 31 T cell receptor beta chains share one sample of origin, sequenced in a study of blood T cell repertoires in COVID-19. Clones were read by immunoSEQ multiplex PCR, and TCRdb kept only the in-frame ones, dropping some. The repertoire holds about 160,000 clones, with roughly four fifths as singletons. The sample consisted of peripheral blood. The receptors come from a man aged 65-85 years who had recovered from COVID-19.

The chain recombines TRBV10-1 with TRBJ1-4; 7 bases match TRBD1. V shed 0 bases, J shed 5 bases, and the junction held 3 bases outside the gene matches. In germline, CDR1 is WNHNN, CDR2 SYGVQD (reference sequence). The CDR3 length is 15 residues. The CDR3 loop reads CASSESKGANEKLFF. The DNA for the CDR3 is TGCGCCAGCAGTGAGTCCAAGGGGGCGAATGAAAAACTGTTTTTT.

V usage is TRBV27 and J usage is TRBJ2-7, with D possibly matching TRBD2 (5 bases). This CDR3 is built from 16 residues. Trimming took off 5 bases at V and 2 bases at J, with 19 bases between the two ends. Germline V lookup: CDR1 MNHEY, CDR2 SMNVEV (reference sequence). CDR3 loop: CASSPIGEGVAYEQYF. In nucleotides, the CDR3 is TGTGCCAGCAGTCCTATAGGAGAGGGTGTGGCCTACGAGCAGTACTTC.

V usage is TRBV7-9 and J usage is TRBJ1-4, with D hard to call. The V gene lost 0 bases and the J gene lost 8 bases, with 13 bases spanning the gap. This CDR3 region has 15 residues. In germline, CDR1 is SEHNR, CDR2 FQNEAQ (reference sequence). CDR3 in amino acids: CASSLAGGRREKLFF. In DNA form, the CDR3 reads TGTGCCAGCAGCTTAGCAGGTGGACGGAGGGAAAAACTGTTTTTT.

This rearrangement joins TRBV28 to TRBJ2-7, with a possible D match to TRBD1 (5 bases). The CDR3 has 13 residues. Trimming pared 4 bases from V and 6 bases from J, leaving 13 bases between. CDR1 is MDHEN, CDR2 SYDVKM, per germline. CDR3 bases: TGTGCCAGCAGTTCAGGGCATTGGGGCGAGCAGTACTTC. Residues: CASSSGHWGEQYF.

This clone was picked up one time. V is TRBV7-9 and J is TRBJ2-5; D remains ambiguous. CDR3 size: 12 residues. The V and J ends lost 0 bases and 5 bases respectively, with 4 bases between them. From germline, CDR1 is SEHNR and CDR2 FQNEAQ (reference sequence). The CDR3 DNA follows: TGTGCCAGCAGCTTAGCCGGGGAGACCCAGTACTTC. Amino acid sequence: CASSLAGETQYF.

The genes are TRBV28 and TRBJ1-1, with 8 positions matching TRBD1. The CDR3 has 15 residues. With 7 bases clipped from V and 0 bases from J, the junction kept 7 bases outside the gene matches. Germline assignment: CDR1 MDHEN and CDR2 SYDVKM. This CDR3 reads CASTQPGQVNTEAFF. The CDR3, as DNA: TGTGCCAGCACACAGCCGGGACAGGTGAACACTGAAGCTTTCTTT.

The chain recombines TRBV19 with TRBJ1-2, with TRBD1 identical over 9 bases. V lost 6 bases, J lost 7 bases, and 6 bases stayed unmatched. This CDR3 has 13 amino acids. The germline CDR1 and CDR2 sequences are LNHDA and SQIVND (reference sequence). CDR3 sequence reads: CASSQQGASGYTF. CDR3 DNA: TGTGCCAGTAGCCAACAGGGGGCGTCTGGCTACACCTTC.

The table lists this clone with a count of one. This sequence joins TRBV6-5 and TRBJ2-5; TRBD1 matches 7 bases. CDR3 length: 13 amino acids. Losses at the gene ends were 6 bases for V and 5 bases for J; bases not matched to a gene: 6. Germline V gene lookup returns CDR1 MNHEY and CDR2 SVGAGI. CDR3 in DNA: TGTGCCAGCAGCCCCCCGGACAGGGAGACCCAGTACTTC. Its protein product is CASSPPDRETQYF.

This clone was detected a few times. The J gene is TRBJ2-2, the V gene TRBV19, with 11 bases aligning to TRBD2. The germline V gene encodes CDR1 LNHDA and CDR2 SQIVND (reference sequence). CDR3 length: 15 residues. Trimming at V came to 4 bases and at J to 6 bases, leaving 4 bases not matched to a gene. In nucleotides, the CDR3 is TGTGCCAGTAGTAAACTAGCGGGAGTAGCCGGGGAGCTGTTTTTT. Amino acids: CASSKLAGVAGELFF.

The gene calls are TRBV6-6 and TRBJ1-5; D gene ambiguous. Per the germline V gene, CDR1 is MNHNY and CDR2 is SVGAGI (reference sequence). The CDR3 contains 14 residues. The germline V and J ends were trimmed by 5 bases and 6 bases, with 14 bases remaining between them. CDR3 DNA sequence: TGTGCCAGCAGTGATTCATTGAGGTCTCAGCCCCAGCATTTT. Protein sequence: CASSDSLRSQPQHF.

This clone was picked up one time. The chain links TRBV5-1 to TRBJ2-3; perhaps TRBD2 as D (6 bases). Germline CDR1 is SGHRS and CDR2 is YFSETQ. This CDR3 has 15 amino acids. The V and J ends lost 3 bases and 4 bases respectively, with 15 bases between them. CDR3 protein: CASSSGTWVADTQYF. The CDR3 region has the DNA TGCGCCAGCAGCTCCGGGACTTGGGTCGCAGATACGCAGTATTTT.

Comments on this clone: One end of the junction is discordant with germline, which a read error may explain. This chain joins TRBV7-7 and TRBJ2-1; TRBD2 agrees at 9 bases. The CDR3 is made up of 15 amino acids. Germline CDR1 and CDR2: SSHAT and FNYEAQ (reference sequence). The CDR3 DNA is TGTGCTAGCAGCTGGGGACTAGCTGATTACAATGAGCAGTTCTTC. It specifies CASSWGLADYNEQFF. The entire variable domain, with the rest obtained from reference TRBV7-7 and TRBJ2-1, is as follows: GAGVSQSPRYKVTKRGQDVTLRCDPISSHATLYWYQQALGQGPEFLTYFNYEAQPDKSGLPSDRFSAERPEGSISTLTIQRTEQRDSAMYRCASSWGLADYNEQFFGPGTRLTVL.

The chain couples TRBV19 to TRBJ1-1; 8 nucleotides align to TRBD1. Trimming took 7 bases from V and 1 from J; bases not matched to a gene: 5. The CDR3 extends over 14 amino acids. The V gene's germline CDR1 is LNHDA and CDR2 SQIVND (reference sequence). Here the CDR3 reads CASIAGGANTEAFF. Written as DNA, the CDR3 is TGTGCCAGTATAGCAGGGGGCGCGAACACTGAAGCTTTCTTT.

This clone was detected once. The chain uses TRBV4-2 and TRBJ2-3; the match to TRBD2 covers 10 bases. V lost 1 base, J lost 4 bases, and 2 bases stayed unmatched. Germline V lookup: CDR1 LGHNA, CDR2 YNFKEQ. The CDR3 is 15 residues long. The CDR3 nucleotides are TGTGCCAGCAGCCAAGTAGCGGGAGGAGCAGATACGCAGTATTTT. Encoded protein: CASSQVAGGADTQYF.

In its sample, this clone was seen a few times. The V gene is TRBV5-6, the J gene TRBJ1-3; D is ambiguous. CDR3 length equals 17 residues. The germline V gene encodes CDR1 SGHDT and CDR2 YYEEEE. Between the trimmed V and J ends, which lost 5 bases and 0 bases, there was a span of 18 bases. The CDR3 is CASSSNFYRHSGNTIYF. The CDR3 DNA sequence: TGTGCCAGCAGTTCAAATTTCTACCGTCACTCTGGAAACACCATATATTTT.

J is TRBJ2-2 and V is TRBV24-1; TRBD2 matches at 7 bases. J lost 2 bases, V lost 2 bases, and 4 bases had no gene match. The CDR3 is made up of 16 amino acids. Germline V gene sequence: CDR1 KGHDR, CDR2 SFDVKD. In nucleotides, the CDR3 is TGTGCCACCAGTGATTCCGGGACTACTAACACCGGGGAGCTGTTTTTT. Translation gives CATSDSGTTNTGELFF.

The chain recombines TRBV19 with TRBJ2-7, with D maybe TRBD1 (5 bases). Per the germline V gene, CDR1 is LNHDA and CDR2 is SQIVND (reference sequence). The CDR3 spans 14 residues. V lost 2 bases and J lost 2, with 10 bases in between. CDR3 DNA sequence: TGTGCCAGTAGTATAAGATACAGGACCTACGAGCAGTACTTC. Encoded protein: CASSIRYRTYEQYF.

This clone was seen once. This chain connects TRBV6-1 to TRBJ2-7; D call uncertain. The ends were cut back, 0 bases at V and 3 bases at J, with 9 bases in the middle. The germline gives CDR1 MNHNS, CDR2 SASEGT. This CDR3 is built from 14 residues. CDR3 loop: CASSEASFLYEQYF. In DNA form, the CDR3 reads TGTGCCAGCAGTGAAGCCAGTTTCCTCTACGAGCAGTACTTC.

This chain uses TRBV11-3 with TRBJ1-3, with D possibly TRBD1 on 6 matching bases. The CDR3 consists of 14 residues. Germline V gives CDR1 SGHNT, CDR2 YENEEA. The V and J ends lost 5 bases and 4 bases respectively, with 12 bases between them. In DNA form, the CDR3 reads TGTGCCAGCAGCAAGGGGGAATACGGAAACACCATATATTTT. It is translated as CASSKGEYGNTIYF.

The V and J genes are TRBV10-2 and TRBJ2-1; perhaps TRBD2 as D (5 bases). V was clipped by 8 bases and J by 4 bases, with 9 bases between them. Germline-derived CDR1 and CDR2 are WSHSY and SAAADI. This CDR3 has 12 residues. CDR3 sequence: CASGRQYNEQFF. CDR3 nucleotides: TGCGCCAGCGGGAGACAATACAATGAGCAGTTCTTC.

A few counts support this clone. The chain carries TRBV7-2 and TRBJ1-5; possibly TRBD1 for D (6 bases). This CDR3 region has 13 residues. Germline CDR1 SGHTA, CDR2 FQGNSA. V was pared by 5 bases and J by 4 bases, with 9 bases between. CDR3 in DNA: TGTGCCAGCAGCCGACAGGAAAATCAGCCCCAGCATTTT. Translating gives CASSRQENQPQHF.

This clone appeared once. The rearrangement links TRBV10-2 to TRBJ2-7; TRBD2 matches 12 bases. With V trimmed by 6 bases and J by 0 bases, 3 bases remained unmatched. Germline V CDR1 and CDR2: WSHSY, SAAADI. This CDR3 has 15 residues. CDR3 bases: TGCGCCAGCAGGGCGACTAGCGGGAGCTCCTACGAGCAGTACTTC. Translation: CASRATSGSSYEQYF.

The chain recombines TRBV27 with TRBJ1-4, with unresolved D. Germline V CDR1 and CDR2: MNHEY, SMNVEV (reference sequence). This CDR3 comprises 14 residues. Trimming stripped 4 bases from V and 0 bases from J, with 6 bases between. CDR3 amino acids: CASSSGTTNEKLFF. The CDR3, as DNA: TGTGCCAGCAGTTCGGGAACAACTAATGAAAAACTGTTTTTT.

V usage is TRBV7-9 and J usage is TRBJ2-2; the D gene is possibly TRBD2 (6 bases). Germline CDR1 is SEHNR and CDR2 is FQNEAQ (reference sequence). V lost 6 bases, J lost 4 bases, and 15 bases lay in between. CDR3 length: 15 residues. The CDR3 DNA follows: TGTGCCAGCAGACAAGCGGGCCCCAGCACCGGGGAGCTGTTTTTT. Its protein product is CASRQAGPSTGELFF.

This clone has just one count. This sequence joins TRBV28 and TRBJ2-1, with 9 bases identical to TRBD2. CDR3 size: 15 residues. The junction had 10 bases not matched to a gene; V was cut back by 5 bases and J by 8 bases. Germline V gene sequence: CDR1 MDHEN, CDR2 SYDVKM. CDR3 in amino acids: CASSISGRWGDEQFF. In nucleotides, the CDR3 is TGTGCCAGCAGTATTAGCGGGAGATGGGGGGATGAGCAGTTCTTC.

The rearrangement links TRBV7-2 to TRBJ1-3, with 7 bases aligning to TRBD1. Germline-derived CDR1 and CDR2 are SGHTA and FQGNSA. The CDR3 covers 15 residues. J lost 3 bases, V lost 1 base, and 3 bases had no gene match. The CDR3 reads CASSLEDRVGNTIYF. The CDR3 nucleotides are TGTGCCAGCAGCTTAGAAGACAGGGTTGGAAACACCATATATTTT. Full variable domain (remainder filled in from reference TRBV7-2 and TRBJ1-3): GAGVSQSPSNKVTEKGKDVELRCDPISGHTALYWYRQSLGQGLEFLIYFQGNSAPDKSGLPSDRFSAERTGGSVSTLTIQRTQQEDSAVYLCASSLEDRVGNTIYFGEGSWLTVV.

The rearrangement links TRBV7-2 to TRBJ1-5, with TRBD1 as a possible D gene (6 bases). The germline V and J ends were trimmed by 4 bases and 4 bases, with 14 bases remaining between them. This CDR3 is built from 15 residues. Germline CDR1 is SGHTA and CDR2 is FQGNSA. CDR3 DNA sequence: TGTGCCAGCAGCTCCGTTGGAGACAGGAATCAGCCCCAGCATTTT. As protein: CASSSVGDRNQPQHF.

The count of this clone is one. The CDR3 DNA reads as TGTGCCAGCAGCCAAGTAACCGGGCAGGGGGCTTACGAGCAGTACTTC. This sequence encodes CASSQVTGQGAYEQYF. This chain connects TRBV3-1 (or the pseudogene TRBV3-2) to TRBJ2-7; 8 bases line up with TRBD1. CDR3 size: 16 residues. V gave up 1 base and J gave up 4 bases; unmatched junction bases: 9. Germline V CDR1 and CDR2: LGHDT, YNNKEL (reference sequence).

This clone was seen once. The chain has TRBV6-5 and TRBJ1-1, with D possibly TRBD1 on 5 matching bases. The CDR3 is made up of 13 amino acids. V shed 11 bases and J shed 3 bases, with 16 bases lying between them. The germline gives CDR1 MNHEY, CDR2 SVGAGI. This chain's CDR3 is CALRKGIDTEAFF. CDR3 bases: TGTGCCTTGAGGAAGGGGATCGACACTGAAGCTTTCTTT.

V usage is TRBV12-5 and J usage is TRBJ2-7, with 9 bases lining up with TRBD1. With V trimmed by 7 bases and J by 3 bases, 10 bases remained unmatched. Germline V gene data show CDR1 as LGHNT and CDR2 as FRNRAP. This CDR3 is built from 15 residues. The CDR3 nucleotides are TGTGCTAGTGTCCTGATCCAGACAGGGGGCTACGAGCAGTACTTC. Protein: CASVLIQTGGYEQYF.

CDR3 coding DNA: TGTGCCAGCAGCGCCACCAGCGGGAGCTCCTACAATGAGCAGTTCTTC. Translating gives CASSATSGSSYNEQFF. This sequence joins TRBV5-6 and TRBJ2-1; 8 bases are a match to TRBD2. This CDR3 contains 16 residues. Trimming at V came to 4 bases and at J to 0 bases, leaving 6 bases not matched to a gene. Germline V gives CDR1 SGHDT, CDR2 YYEEEE.